This TCR beta chain was retrieved from a study of blood T cells in healthy people across ages. Study-level results: A roughly linear fall in TCR beta diversity per million T cells was seen with increasing age.

Then a second PCR, running roughly 7 to 11 cycles, was carried out with a sample-barcoded 5' primer and a J-beta primer mix. TCRdb reprocessed the 5' RACE reads via MiXCR and lists one record per CDR3 protein. This sample yields 550,000 to 650,000 distinct CDR3 sequences, of which approximately 26% are seen a single time; 3.6% belongs to the top ten. In this sample, this clonotype turned up a few times. Its specificity is not known. These data were also reused for a study on T cells of mothers and their children.

The sequence was obtained from a boy aged 2 to 9 in good health. Sequenced: blood.

CDR3 in amino acids: CASSEAQRANYGYTF. CDR3 sequence (DNA): TGTGCCAGCAGTGAAGCGCAAAGGGCTAACTATGGCTACACCTTC. The chain carries TRBV2 and TRBJ1-2; no firm D call. Germline CDR1 reads SNHLY; CDR2 reads FYNNEI. This CDR3 region has 15 residues. Trimming removed 0 bases from V and 0 bases from J, with 8 bases in between.